One and the same sample provided the 22 T cell receptor beta chains below, sequenced in a study of blood T cell repertoires in COVID-19. Sequenced by immunoSEQ multiplex PCR; TCRdb stores in-frame clones only, minus some. The data hold some 120,000 clones, with around 85% observed a single time. The sequenced sample consisted of peripheral blood. These receptors all stem from a woman aged 45-60 years who had recovered from COVID-19.

This clone was picked up many times. The gene calls are TRBV7-9 and TRBJ1-5; 7 positions agree with TRBD1. This CDR3 comprises 15 residues. Germline assignment: CDR1 SEHNR and CDR2 FQNEAQ (reference sequence). The V gene end was trimmed by 2 bases and the J gene end by 3 bases; junction bases not matched to a gene: 4. Written as DNA, the CDR3 is TGTGCCAGCAGCTTATCGGGACAGCCCAATCAGCCCCAGCATTTT. It is translated as CASSLSGQPNQPQHF.

The gene calls are TRBV27 and TRBJ2-6, with no clear D. V was trimmed by 5 bases and J by 4 bases, leaving 15 bases between them. Looked up from germline, CDR1 is MNHEY and CDR2 is SMNVEV (reference sequence). This CDR3 contains 16 residues. The CDR3 coding sequence is TGTGCCAGCAGTAGGTTCGTCGGGTCCGGGGCCAACGTCCTGACTTTC. Translation gives CASSRFVGSGANVLTF.

V usage is TRBV30 and J usage is TRBJ2-1, with 9 bases matching TRBD2. Germline lookup yields CDR1 GTSNPN and CDR2 SVGIG (reference sequence). V trimming: 0 bases; J trimming: 6 bases; junction bases outside the gene matches: 3. There are 14 residues in the CDR3. For the CDR3, the DNA is TGTGCCTGGAGTGTCGGCGGGGGGGGCAATGAGCAGTTCTTC. Amino acids: CAWSVGGGGNEQFF.

The CDR3 nucleotides read TGCGCCAGCAGCTTCACAGGTCCAGATTACAATGAGCAGTTCTTC. This encodes CASSFTGPDYNEQFF. The chain employs TRBV5-1 and TRBJ2-1; maybe TRBD1 (5 bases). V gave up 2 bases and J gave up 4 bases, with 13 bases separating them. Germline CDR1 reads SGHRS; CDR2 reads YFSETQ. This CDR3 spans 15 amino acids.

The chain uses TRBV5-6 and TRBJ2-2, with 7 nucleotides matching TRBD1. The ends lost 4 bases at V and 6 bases at J; junction bases unmatched: 3. Germline values: CDR1 SGHDT, CDR2 YYEEEE. CDR3 length equals 13 residues. The CDR3, as DNA: TGTGCCAGCAGCGACCAGGGGGCCGGGGAGCTGTTTTTT. Translating gives CASSDQGAGELFF.

The CDR3 coding sequence is TGTGCCAGCAGTCCCATGAGGCTAGCGGGGCTCGAGCAGTTCTTC. This sequence encodes CASSPMRLAGLEQFF. The chain employs TRBV27 and TRBJ2-1; TRBD2 matches 9 bases. The trim removed 5 bases at V and 10 bases at J, leaving 12 bases unmatched. Germline V gives CDR1 MNHEY, CDR2 SMNVEV (reference sequence). The CDR3 loop spans 15 amino acids.

This clone has more than one count but fewer than ten. CDR3 in amino acids: CASSQDQAQLFF. The CDR3 bases are TGCGCCAGCAGCCAAGATCAGGCTCAACTGTTTTTT. This chain joins TRBV4-3 and TRBJ1-4; the D is unclear. V was clipped by 0 bases and J by 12 bases, with 8 bases between them. Germline V lookup: CDR1 LGHNA, CDR2 YSLEER. CDR3 length: 12 residues.

This chain connects TRBV19 to TRBJ2-7; perhaps TRBD2 as D (5 bases). This CDR3 is 14 amino acids long. Germline V CDR1 and CDR2: LNHDA, SQIVND (reference sequence). The V gene lost 5 bases and the J gene lost 1 base, with 12 bases spanning the gap. The CDR3 region has the DNA TGTGCCAGTAGTTGGTCCCGGGAATCCTACGAGCAGTACTTC. Protein: CASSWSRESYEQYF.

The rearrangement uses TRBV10-3 and TRBJ2-7; TRBD2 matches 10 bases. This CDR3 is built from 16 residues. The germline gives CDR1 ENHRY, CDR2 SYGVKD. The V and J ends lost 10 bases and 2 bases, in that order; junction bases with no gene match: 14. This CDR3 reads CATKRTSGTVTYEQYF. CDR3 DNA: TGTGCCACAAAAAGGACTAGCGGAACAGTTACCTACGAGCAGTACTTC.

CDR3 bases: TGCAGCGTTCACAGTCTGTCCCAGCAGTTCTTC. It codes for CSVHSLSQQFF. The chain is built from TRBV29-1 and TRBJ2-1; no clear D gene. The CDR3 contains 11 residues. V was pared by 5 bases and J by 11 bases, with 13 bases between. Per germline, CDR1 SQVTM and CDR2 ANQGSEA.

The V call is TRBV5-8, the J call TRBJ2-1; tentatively, D is TRBD1 (5 bases). Trimming shortened V by 0 bases and J by 4 bases, and 11 bases separated the two germline ends. The V gene's germline CDR1 is SGHTS and CDR2 YDEGEE. The CDR3 is 15 amino acids. CDR3 DNA: TGTGCCAGCAGCTTGGACCAGGGTGGGTACAATGAGCAGTTCTTC. Encoded protein: CASSLDQGGYNEQFF.

The rearrangement uses TRBV6-1 and TRBJ2-1; weak D call: TRBD2 (5 bases). The V gene's germline CDR1 is MNHNS and CDR2 SASEGT. The CDR3 is 17 amino acids. V was trimmed by 2 bases and J by 9 bases, leaving 23 bases between them. The CDR3 sequence: CASSESVTERILGEQFF. In nucleotides, the CDR3 is TGTGCCAGCAGTGAAAGCGTTACCGAGCGGATCCTAGGTGAGCAGTTCTTC.

This clone came up once. The chain has TRBV6-6 and TRBJ1-1, with a possible D match to TRBD1 (5 bases). Trimming took off 5 bases at V and 2 bases at J, with 12 bases between the two ends. The CDR3 spans 14 residues. Germline assignment: CDR1 MNHNY and CDR2 SVGAGI (reference sequence). CDR3 in DNA: TGTGCCAGCAGTATGAGGGGACTCAACACTGAAGCTTTCTTT. Encoded protein: CASSMRGLNTEAFF.

J is TRBJ1-4 and V is TRBV6-5, with D maybe TRBD1 (6 bases). CDR1 MNHEY and CDR2 SVGAGI come from the germline V gene. The CDR3 is 15 residues long. The V end lost 6 bases, the J end lost 8 bases, and 19 bases lay between the germline ends. The CDR3 region has the DNA TGTGCCAGCAGATGGGCGGGGGGCCTAAGGGAAAAACTGTTTTTT. Translated, it gives CASRWAGGLREKLFF.

The chain couples TRBV6-5 to TRBJ2-1, with 12 bases identical to TRBD2. This CDR3 region has 15 residues. Germline loops: CDR1 MNHEY, CDR2 SVGAGI. V lost 7 bases, J lost 7 bases, and 8 bases stayed unmatched. The CDR3 region is CASNPGLAGGNEQFF. The CDR3, as DNA: TGTGCCAGCAACCCTGGCCTAGCGGGGGGGAATGAGCAGTTCTTC.

This clone was detected once. The chain links TRBV7-3 to TRBJ2-1; 7 bases line up with TRBD2. Germline trimming cut 5 bases from V and 5 bases from J; bases unmatched to any gene: 12. The germline V gene encodes CDR1 SGHTA and CDR2 FQGTGA. The length of the CDR3 is 16 residues. Here the CDR3 DNA reads TGTGCCAGCAGCCCCACCTCTAGCGGCGTAAACAATGAGCAGTTCTTC. Its protein product is CASSPTSSGVNNEQFF.

The chain combines TRBV4-1 with TRBJ1-2; D might be TRBD1 (6 bases). Trimming removed 2 bases at V and 0 bases at J, with 16 bases between. CDR1 is MGHRA and CDR2 is YSYEKL in the germline V gene. The CDR3 is 17 residues long. CDR3 sequence reads: CASSQPGHLIANYGYTF. The CDR3 nucleotides read TGCGCCAGCAGCCAACCGGGACACCTGATAGCTAACTATGGCTACACCTTC.

The genes are TRBV20-1 and TRBJ1-2; no clear D gene. Trimming removed 3 bases at V and 3 bases at J, with 2 bases between. This CDR3 region has 10 residues. The V gene's germline CDR1 is DFQATT and CDR2 SNEGSKA (reference sequence). The CDR3 sequence: CSASDYGYTF. The CDR3 DNA reads TGCAGTGCTAGCGACTATGGCTACACCTTC.

The chain is built from TRBV20-1 and TRBJ2-2; 7 nucleotides line up with TRBD1. From germline, CDR1 is DFQATT and CDR2 SNEGSKA (reference sequence). The ends lost 3 bases at V and 0 bases at J; junction bases unmatched: 7. The CDR3 covers 16 residues. The CDR3: CSASAQGYANTGELFF. CDR3 DNA: TGCAGTGCTAGTGCACAGGGGTACGCGAACACCGGGGAGCTGTTTTTT.

The J gene is TRBJ2-7, the V gene TRBV5-1; 7 nucleotides agree with TRBD2. The germline V gene has CDR1 SGHRS and CDR2 YFSETQ. Unmatched junction bases numbered 7, after V lost 4 bases and J lost 0 bases. This CDR3 spans 15 amino acids. The CDR3 spells CASSALASGSYEQYF. The CDR3 DNA reads TGCGCCAGCAGCGCACTTGCTAGCGGCTCCTACGAGCAGTACTTC.

The gene calls are TRBV5-6 and TRBJ1-1; D is perhaps TRBD1 (6 bases). The CDR3 loop spans 17 amino acids. The germline V gene encodes CDR1 SGHDT and CDR2 YYEEEE. V dropped 3 bases and J dropped 4 bases, with 22 bases sitting between them. CDR3 loop: CASSSNHAGAFGTEAFF. DNA for the CDR3: TGTGCCAGCAGCTCTAATCATGCGGGGGCTTTTGGCACTGAAGCTTTCTTT.

V is TRBV7-9 and J is TRBJ1-2; 7 nucleotides agree with TRBD1. Trimming cost V 1 base and J 4 bases; bases outside gene matches: 6. In germline, CDR1 is SEHNR, CDR2 FQNEAQ (reference sequence). The CDR3 extends over 15 amino acids. In DNA form, the CDR3 reads TGTGCCAGCAGCTTAGACCAGGGACAGCTCTATGGCTACACCTTC. Its translation: CASSLDQGQLYGYTF.